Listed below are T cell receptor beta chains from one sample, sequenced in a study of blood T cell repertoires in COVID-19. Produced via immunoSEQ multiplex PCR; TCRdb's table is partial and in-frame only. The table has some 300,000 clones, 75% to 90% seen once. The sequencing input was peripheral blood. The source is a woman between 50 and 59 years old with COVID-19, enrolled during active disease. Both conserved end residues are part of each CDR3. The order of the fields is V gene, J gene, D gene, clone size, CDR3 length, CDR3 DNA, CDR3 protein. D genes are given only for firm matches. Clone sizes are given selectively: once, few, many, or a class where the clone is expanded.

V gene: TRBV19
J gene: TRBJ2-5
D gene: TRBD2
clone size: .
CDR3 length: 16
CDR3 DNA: TGTGCCAGTAGTGCCGGAGGGACTAGCGTCCAAGAGACCCAGTACTTC
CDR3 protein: CASSAGGTSVQETQYF

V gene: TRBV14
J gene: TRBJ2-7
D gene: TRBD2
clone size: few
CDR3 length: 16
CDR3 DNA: TGTGCCAGCAGCCGCGGGGGGACTAGCGGGAGAGTCGAGCAGTACTTC
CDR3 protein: CASSRGGTSGRVEQYF

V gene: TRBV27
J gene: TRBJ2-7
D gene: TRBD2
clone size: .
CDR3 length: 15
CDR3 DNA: TGTGCCAGCAGTCCCCTAGCGGGAGGGCCGGACGAGCAGTACTTC
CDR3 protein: CASSPLAGGPDEQYF

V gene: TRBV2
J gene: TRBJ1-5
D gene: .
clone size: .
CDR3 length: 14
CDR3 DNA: TGTGCCAGCAGTGAGTACAGGGGCAATCAGCCCCAGCATTTT
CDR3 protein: CASSEYRGNQPQHF

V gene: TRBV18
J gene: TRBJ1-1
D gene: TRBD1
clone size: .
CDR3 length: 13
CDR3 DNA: TGTGCCAGCTCACGGGACAGGAACACTGAAGCTTTCTTT
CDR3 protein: CASSRDRNTEAFF

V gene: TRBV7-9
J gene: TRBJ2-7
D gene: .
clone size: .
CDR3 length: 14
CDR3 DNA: TGTGCCAGCAGCTTAGTCGCCAGTACCTACGAGCAGTACTTC
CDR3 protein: CASSLVASTYEQYF

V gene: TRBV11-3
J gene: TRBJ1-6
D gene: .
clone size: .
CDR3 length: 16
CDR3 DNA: TGTGCCAGCAGCCCTGGACAATTCTCCTATAATTCACCCCTCCACTTT
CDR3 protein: CASSPGQFSYNSPLHF

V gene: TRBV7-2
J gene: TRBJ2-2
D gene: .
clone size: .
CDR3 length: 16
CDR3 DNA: TGTGCCAGCAGCTTAACAGGGCCGGGTGTGGCCGGGGAGCTGTTTTTT
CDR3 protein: CASSLTGPGVAGELFF

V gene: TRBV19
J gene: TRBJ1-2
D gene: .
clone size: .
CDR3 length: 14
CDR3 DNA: TGTGCCAGTAGTACCCCGGGGGTGAACTATGGCTACACCTTC
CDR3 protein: CASSTPGVNYGYTF

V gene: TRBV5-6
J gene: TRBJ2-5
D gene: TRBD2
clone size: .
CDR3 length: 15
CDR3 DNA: TGTGCCAGCAGCTTGAGGCTAGCGGGACAAGAGACCCAGTACTTC
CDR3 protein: CASSLRLAGQETQYF

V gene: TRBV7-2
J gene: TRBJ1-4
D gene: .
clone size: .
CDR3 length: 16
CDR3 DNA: TGTGCCAGCAGCTTGGAGGGGAGTAGTACTAATGAAAAACTGTTTTTT
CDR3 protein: CASSLEGSSTNEKLFF